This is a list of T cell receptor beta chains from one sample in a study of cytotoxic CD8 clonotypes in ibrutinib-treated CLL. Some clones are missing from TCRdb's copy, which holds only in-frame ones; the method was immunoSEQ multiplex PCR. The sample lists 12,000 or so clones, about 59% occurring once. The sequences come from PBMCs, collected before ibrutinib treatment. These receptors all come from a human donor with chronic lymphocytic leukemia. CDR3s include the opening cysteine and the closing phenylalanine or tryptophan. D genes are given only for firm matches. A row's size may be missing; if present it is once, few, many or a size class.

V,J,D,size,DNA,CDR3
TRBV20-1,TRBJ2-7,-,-,TGCAGTGCTGGAGCAGTCGAGCAGTACTTC,CSAGAVEQYF
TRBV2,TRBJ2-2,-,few,TGTGCCAGCAGGAGGGAGGCAGCTAGGACCGGGGAGCTGTTTTTT,CASRREAARTGELFF
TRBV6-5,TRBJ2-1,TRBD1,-,TGTGCCAGTCACAGGGGCGGTAGGTCCTACAATGAGCAGTTCTTC,CASHRGGRSYNEQFF
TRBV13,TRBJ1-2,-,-,TGTGCCAGCAGTTACTCCACCGGGATAGGCAGTTATGGCTACACCTTC,CASSYSTGIGSYGYTF
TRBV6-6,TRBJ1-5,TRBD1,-,TGTGCCAGCAGTACCTCGACAGGGGGTAATCAGCCCCAGCATTTT,CASSTSTGGNQPQHF
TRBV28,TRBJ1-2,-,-,TGTGCCAGCAGACTGTATAACTATGGCTACACCTTC,CASRLYNYGYTF
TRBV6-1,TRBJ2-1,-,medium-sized,TGTGCCAGCAGCGAGGGGAAGGGCGGTGAGCAGTTCTTC,CASSEGKGGEQFF
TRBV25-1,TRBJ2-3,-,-,TGTGCCAGCACGGGCAGACCCACAGATACGCAGTATTTT,CASTGRPTDTQYF
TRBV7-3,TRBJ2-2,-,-,TGTGCCAGCGGGCGGCCGAACACCGGGGAGCTGTTTTTT,CASGRPNTGELFF
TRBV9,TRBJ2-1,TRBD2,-,TGTGCCAGCAGTGAAAGCCCCGGGACTAGCGGGGGGAGCTCCTACAATGAGCAGTTCTTC,CASSESPGTSGGSSYNEQFF
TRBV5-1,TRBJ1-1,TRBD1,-,TGCGCCAGCAGCTTCACGACAGGGGGCGCGGGGACTGAAGCTTTCTTT,CASSFTTGGAGTEAFF
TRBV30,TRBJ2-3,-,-,TGTGCCTGGAGCCCCCAGGGGACGCATACGCAGTATTTT,CAWSPQGTHTQYF
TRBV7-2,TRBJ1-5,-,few,TGTGCCAGCAGTCCACAGGGTCAGCAGCCCCAGCATTTT,CASSPQGQQPQHF
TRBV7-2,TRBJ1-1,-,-,TGTGCCAGCAGCTTTGGACGGAGGAACACTGAAGCTTTCTTT,CASSFGRRNTEAFF
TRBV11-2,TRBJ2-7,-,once,TGTGCCAGCAGCTTAGTCCGAAAACCCCGGGGCTCCTACGAGCAGTACTTC,CASSLVRKPRGSYEQYF
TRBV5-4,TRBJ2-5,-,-,TGTGCCAGCAGCTCCCAGTCCCAAGAGACCCAGTACTTC,CASSSQSQETQYF
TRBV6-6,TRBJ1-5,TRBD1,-,TGTGCCAGCAGCCTGGGACAGTCAAATCAGCCCCAGCATTTT,CASSLGQSNQPQHF
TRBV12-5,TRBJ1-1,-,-,TGTGCTAGTGGTTTAGGGGGAAGGACTGAAGCTTTCTTT,CASGLGGRTEAFF
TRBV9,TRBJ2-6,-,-,TGTGCCAGCAGGCCAGGGGACTCTGGGGCCAACGTCCTGACTTTC,CASRPGDSGANVLTF
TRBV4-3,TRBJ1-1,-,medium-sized,TGCGCCAGCAGCCAAGATGAAACAGCGTTCAATGAAGCTTTCTTT,CASSQDETAFNEAFF
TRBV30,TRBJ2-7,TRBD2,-,TGTGCCTGGAGTCTGACAGGACTAGCGGGGGGCCTACGTTGGGAGCAGTACTTC,CAWSLTGLAGGLRWEQYF
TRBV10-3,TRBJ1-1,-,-,TGTGCCATCAGCCAGATGAACACTGAAGCTTTCTTT,CAISQMNTEAFF
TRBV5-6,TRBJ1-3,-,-,TGTGCCAGCAGCTTGGGATGGGACCGTAGAAACACCATATATTTT,CASSLGWDRRNTIYF
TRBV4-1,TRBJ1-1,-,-,TGCGCCAGCAGCCAAGCATTCCCGAACACTGAAGCTTTCTTT,CASSQAFPNTEAFF
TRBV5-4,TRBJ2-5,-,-,TGTGCCAGCAGCTTGAAACAGGGAGGAGAGACCCAGTACTTC,CASSLKQGGETQYF
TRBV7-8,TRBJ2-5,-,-,TGTGCCAGCAGCCCCCCCAAGCGGGAGACCCAGTACTTC,CASSPPKRETQYF
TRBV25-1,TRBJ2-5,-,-,TGTGCCAGCAGTGATCCCCGGTGGAGGGGAGAGACCCAGTACTTC,CASSDPRWRGETQYF
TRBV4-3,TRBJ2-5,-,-,TGCGCCAGCAGCCAAGGGACGGCTACTGGGGAGACCCAGTACTTC,CASSQGTATGETQYF
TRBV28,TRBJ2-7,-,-,TGTGCCAGCAGCTCCACCCGGGGAGGGGGCTTCTACGAGCAGTACTTC,CASSSTRGGGFYEQYF
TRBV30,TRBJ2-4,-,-,TGTGCCTGGAGTGTAGGCCGGGGGCCCAAAAACATTCAGTACTTC,CAWSVGRGPKNIQYF
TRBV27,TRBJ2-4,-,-,TGTGCCAGCAGTTCGTACAGGGCGGTCAAAAACATTCAGTACTTC,CASSSYRAVKNIQYF
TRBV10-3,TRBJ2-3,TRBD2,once,TGTGCCATCAGTGTATTTTCCACTAGCGGGGAGGGTACGCAGTATTTT,CAISVFSTSGEGTQYF
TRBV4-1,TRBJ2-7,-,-,TGCGCCAGCAGCTCCTACGAGCAGTACTTC,CASSSYEQYF
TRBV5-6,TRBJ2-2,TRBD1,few,TGTGCCAGCAGCCCGGTAGGACAGGGCTTCGGGGAGCTGTTTTTT,CASSPVGQGFGELFF
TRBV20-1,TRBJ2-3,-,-,TGCAGTGGTCCCTCGTTGGATACGCAGTATTTT,CSGPSLDTQYF
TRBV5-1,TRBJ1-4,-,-,TGCGCCAGCAGCCCAGGGGCCTCCCCATATGAAAAACTGTTTTTT,CASSPGASPYEKLFF
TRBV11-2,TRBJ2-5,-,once,TGTGCCAGCAGCTTAGTCCCCGGGGTGGGAGAGACCCAGTACTTC,CASSLVPGVGETQYF
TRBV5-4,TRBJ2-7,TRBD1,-,TGTGCCAGCAGCCCGGACAGGGTTCCCTACGAGCAGTACTTC,CASSPDRVPYEQYF
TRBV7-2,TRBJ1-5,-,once,TGTGCCAGCAGCCTACGGGGGGCTCAGCCCCAGCATTTT,CASSLRGAQPQHF
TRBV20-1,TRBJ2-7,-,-,TGCAGTGCTAGAAGGGAGCAGTACTTC,CSARREQYF
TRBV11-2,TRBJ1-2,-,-,TGTGCCAGCAGCTTAGGGGGCTATGGCTACACCTTC,CASSLGGYGYTF
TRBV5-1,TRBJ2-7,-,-,TGCGCCAGCAGCTCGGGGACTCTTACCTACGAGCAGTACTTC,CASSSGTLTYEQYF
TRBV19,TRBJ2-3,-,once,TGTGCCAGTAGTGTCAGCACAGATACGCAGTATTTT,CASSVSTDTQYF
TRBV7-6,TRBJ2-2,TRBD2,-,TGTGCCAGCAGCTTGGGTACTAGCGGGGCTTACACCGGGGAGCTGTTTTTT,CASSLGTSGAYTGELFF
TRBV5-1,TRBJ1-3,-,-,TGCGCCAGCAGCCTTAGAACAGGGAGCTCTGGAAACACCATATATTTT,CASSLRTGSSGNTIYF
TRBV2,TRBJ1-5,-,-,TGTGCCAGCAGTCTAGACAGCTATAGCAATCAGCCCCAGCATTTT,CASSLDSYSNQPQHF
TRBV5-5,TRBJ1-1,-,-,TGTGCCAGCAGCCCTAACACTGAAGCTTTCTTT,CASSPNTEAFF
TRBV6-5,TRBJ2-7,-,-,TGTGCCAGCAGTTTTCTGGGAGACGGAGCCTACGAGCAGTACTTC,CASSFLGDGAYEQYF
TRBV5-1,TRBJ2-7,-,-,TGCGCCAGCAGCTACCTTTACGAGCAGTACTTC,CASSYLYEQYF
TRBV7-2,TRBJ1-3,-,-,TGTGCCAGCAGCTTAGGAGCTGGGCGGGGGCCAGTGGGAAACACCATATATTTT,CASSLGAGRGPVGNTIYF
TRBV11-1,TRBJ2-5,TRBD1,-,TGTGCCAGCAGCTTGGGACAGGGGATCCAAGAGACCCAGTACTTC,CASSLGQGIQETQYF
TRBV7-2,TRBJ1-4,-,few,TGTGCCAGCAGCTTAGGAGGCGCGGGTGAAAAACTGTTTTTT,CASSLGGAGEKLFF
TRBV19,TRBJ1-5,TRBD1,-,TGTGCCAGTAGTAGCCGGACAGGGAGAAGCAATCAGCCCCAGCATTTT,CASSSRTGRSNQPQHF
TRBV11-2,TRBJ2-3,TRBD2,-,TGTGCCAGCAGCTTTTATGGCGGGGGAGCCACAGATACGCAGTATTTT,CASSFYGGGATDTQYF
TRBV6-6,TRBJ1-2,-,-,TGTGCCAGCAGTTACCCGGGACGTAACTATGGCTACACCTTC,CASSYPGRNYGYTF
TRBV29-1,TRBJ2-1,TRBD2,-,TGCAGCGTTGGAAGCGGGGGGGCGGGTGAGCAGTTCTTC,CSVGSGGAGEQFF